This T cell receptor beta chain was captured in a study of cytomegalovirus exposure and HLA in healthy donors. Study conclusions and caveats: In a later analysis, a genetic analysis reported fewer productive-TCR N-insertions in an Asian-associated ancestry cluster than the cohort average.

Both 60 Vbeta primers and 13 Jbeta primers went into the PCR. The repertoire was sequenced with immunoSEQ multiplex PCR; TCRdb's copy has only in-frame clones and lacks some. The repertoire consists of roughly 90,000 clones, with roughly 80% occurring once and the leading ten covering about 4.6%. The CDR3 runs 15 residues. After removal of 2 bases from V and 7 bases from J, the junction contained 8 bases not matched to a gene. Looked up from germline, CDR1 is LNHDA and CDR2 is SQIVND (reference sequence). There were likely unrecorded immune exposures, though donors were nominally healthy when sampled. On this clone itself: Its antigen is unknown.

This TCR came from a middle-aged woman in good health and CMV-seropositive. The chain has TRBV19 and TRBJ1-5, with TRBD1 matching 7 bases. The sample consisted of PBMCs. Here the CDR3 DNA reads TGTGCCAGTAGTATAAGCAGGGGGAGGTTCCAGCCCCAGCATTTT. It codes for CASSISRGRFQPQHF. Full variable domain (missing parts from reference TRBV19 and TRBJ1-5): DGGITQSPKYLFRKEGQNVTLSCEQNLNHDAMYWYRQDPGQGLRLIYYSQIVNDFQKGDIAEGYSVSREKKESFPLTVTSAQKNPTAFYLCASSISRGRFQPQHFGDGTRLSIL.